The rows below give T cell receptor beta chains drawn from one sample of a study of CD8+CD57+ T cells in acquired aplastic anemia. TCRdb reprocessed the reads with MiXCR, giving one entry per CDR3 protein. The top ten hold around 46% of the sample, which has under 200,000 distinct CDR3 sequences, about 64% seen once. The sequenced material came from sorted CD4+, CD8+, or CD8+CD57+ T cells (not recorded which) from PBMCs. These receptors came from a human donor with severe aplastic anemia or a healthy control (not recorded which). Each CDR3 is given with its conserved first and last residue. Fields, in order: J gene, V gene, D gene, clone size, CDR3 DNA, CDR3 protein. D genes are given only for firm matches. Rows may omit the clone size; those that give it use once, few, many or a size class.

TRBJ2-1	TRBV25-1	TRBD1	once	TGTGCCAGCAGTCCCGGGACAGGGAGGGCCGATGAGCAGTTCTTC	CASSPGTGRADEQFF
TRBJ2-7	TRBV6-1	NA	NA	TGTGCCAGCAACGATAATAGCGTCTCCTACGAGCAGTACTTC	CASNDNSVSYEQYF
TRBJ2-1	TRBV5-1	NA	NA	TGCGCCAGCAGCTTGTGGGACTCCGGTGGCGAGCAGTTCTTC	CASSLWDSGGEQFF
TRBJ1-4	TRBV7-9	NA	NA	TGCGCCAGCAGCGCTTCTGGGGGCTTTAGTGAAAAACTGTTTTTT	CASSASGGFSEKLFF
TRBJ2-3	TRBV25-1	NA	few	TGTGCCAGCAGTGAACCCTCGTGGGGGCCTAGCACAGATACGCAGTATTTT	CASSEPSWGPSTDTQYF
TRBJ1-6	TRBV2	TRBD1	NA	TGTGCCAGCAGTGAGTGGACAGGGAGTAATAATTCACCCCTCCACTTT	CASSEWTGSNNSPLHF
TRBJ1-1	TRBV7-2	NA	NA	TGTGCCAGCAGCTTAGCTGTAGACACTGAAGCTTTCTTT	CASSLAVDTEAFF
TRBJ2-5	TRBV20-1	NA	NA	TGCAGTGCGGTTCAGGGACCCCAGTACTTC	CSAVQGPQYF
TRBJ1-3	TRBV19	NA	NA	TGTGCCAGTAGTATAGGTCCGGGGGACGTAAACACCATATATTTT	CASSIGPGDVNTIYF
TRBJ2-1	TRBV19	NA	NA	TGTGCCAGTATATCGAGCTCCTACAATGAGCAGTTCTTC	CASISSSYNEQFF
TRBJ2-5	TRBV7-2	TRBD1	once	TGTGCCAGCAGTCCCTCACAGGGGGCCCAGTACTTC	CASSPSQGAQYF
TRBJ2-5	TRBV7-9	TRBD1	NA	TGTGCCAGCAGCCCATTACCGGGACAGGGGATCGAGACCCAGTACTTC	CASSPLPGQGIETQYF
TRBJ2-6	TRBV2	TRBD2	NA	TGTGCCAGCCCCTCATCGCCTAGCGGGGACTACGTCCTGACTTTC	CASPSSPSGDYVLTF
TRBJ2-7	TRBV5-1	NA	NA	TGCGCCAGCAGCTTGGTGTCAGATGTCTCCTACGAGCAGTACTTC	CASSLVSDVSYEQYF
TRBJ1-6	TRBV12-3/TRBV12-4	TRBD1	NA	TGTGCCAGCAGGTCCGGGACAGTATCTTCACCCCTCCACTTT	CASRSGTVSSPLHF
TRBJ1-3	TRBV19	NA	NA	TGTGCCAGTAGTATAGGACAGGCAAACTCTGGAAACACCATATATTTT	CASSIGQANSGNTIYF
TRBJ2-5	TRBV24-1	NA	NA	TGTGCCACCAGTGATTTGGGCAGCGAAGAGACCCAGTACTTC	CATSDLGSEETQYF
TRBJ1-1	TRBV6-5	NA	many	TGTGCCAGCAGTTCAAGCCCCGGTCCGCGATTCAACACTGAAGCTTTCTTT	CASSSSPGPRFNTEAFF
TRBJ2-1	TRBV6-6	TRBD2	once	TGTGCCAGCAGTTACCAGACTAGCGCATCGTACAATGAGCAGTTCTTC	CASSYQTSASYNEQFF
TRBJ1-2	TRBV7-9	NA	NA	TGTGCCAGCAGCCCCCTGGTGGATTCGGGCTACACCTTC	CASSPLVDSGYTF
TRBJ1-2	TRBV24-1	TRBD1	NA	TGTGCCACCAGTAGCACAGGGGTTGGCTACACCTTC	CATSSTGVGYTF
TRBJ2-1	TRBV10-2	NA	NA	TGCGCCAGCAGTCCCGGGACTGCCAAGGGCAATGAGCAGTTCTTC	CASSPGTAKGNEQFF
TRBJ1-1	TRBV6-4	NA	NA	TGTGCCAGCAGTGACTCTGTCTGGAGCACTGAAGCTTTCTTT	CASSDSVWSTEAFF
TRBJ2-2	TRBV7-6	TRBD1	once	TGTGCCAGCAGCTTAAGGGGACAGGGTTACGGCGGGGAGCTGTTTTTT	CASSLRGQGYGGELFF
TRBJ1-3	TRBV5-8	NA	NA	TGTGCCAGCAGCACCCGAGATCCCTCTGGAAACACCATATATTTT	CASSTRDPSGNTIYF
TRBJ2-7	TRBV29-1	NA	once	TGCAGCGTTGAAGATCACGCGACCTACGAGCAGTACTTC	CSVEDHATYEQYF
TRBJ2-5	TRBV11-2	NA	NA	TGTGCCAGCAGCTTAGAAGGGCCCCAGGGGCCAGAGACCCAGTACTTC	CASSLEGPQGPETQYF
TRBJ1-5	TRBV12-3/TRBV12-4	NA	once	TGTGCCAGCAGTCCCGGGAATTTCAATCAGCCCCAGCATTTT	CASSPGNFNQPQHF
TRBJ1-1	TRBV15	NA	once	TGTGCCACCAGCAGAGATCGCGGGGGGGCTGAAGCTTTCTTT	CATSRDRGGAEAFF
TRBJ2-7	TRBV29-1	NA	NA	TGCAGCGCTGAGGACGGAACCTACGAGCAGTACTTC	CSAEDGTYEQYF
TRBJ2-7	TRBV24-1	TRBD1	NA	TGTGCCGCCAGTGATTCTGACAGGGCCTACGAGCAGTACTTC	CAASDSDRAYEQYF
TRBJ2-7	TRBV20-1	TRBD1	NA	TGCAGTGCCAGGGGGCCCCCCTCCTACGAGCAGTACTTC	CSARGPPSYEQYF
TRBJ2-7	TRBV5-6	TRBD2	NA	TGTGCCAGCAGATTGGGACTAGCGGGAGCGGACGAGCAGTACTTC	CASRLGLAGADEQYF
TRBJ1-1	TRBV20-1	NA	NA	TGCAGTGCTCGAGGGATGACAGTGGGCACTGAAGCTTTCTTT	CSARGMTVGTEAFF
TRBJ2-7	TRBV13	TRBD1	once	TGTGCCAGCAGCTTAAGGACAGGGGATTCCTACGAGCAGTACTTC	CASSLRTGDSYEQYF
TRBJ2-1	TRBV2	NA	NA	TGTGCCAGCAGCACACTCACTCGGAATGAGCAGTTCTTC	CASSTLTRNEQFF
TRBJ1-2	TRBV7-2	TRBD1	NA	TGTGCCAGCAGCCCGCTGGGACAGGCCATTCAGGGCTACACCTTC	CASSPLGQAIQGYTF